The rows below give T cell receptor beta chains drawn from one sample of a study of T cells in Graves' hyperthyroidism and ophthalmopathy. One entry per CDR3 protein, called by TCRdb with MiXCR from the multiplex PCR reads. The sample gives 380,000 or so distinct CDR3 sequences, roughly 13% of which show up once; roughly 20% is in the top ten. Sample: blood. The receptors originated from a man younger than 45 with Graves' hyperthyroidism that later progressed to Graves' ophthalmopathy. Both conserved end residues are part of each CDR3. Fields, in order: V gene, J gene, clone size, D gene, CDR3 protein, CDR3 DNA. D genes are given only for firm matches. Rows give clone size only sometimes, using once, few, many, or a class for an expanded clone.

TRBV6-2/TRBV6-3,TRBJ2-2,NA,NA,CASTKRGRNTGELFF,TGTGCCAGTACCAAAAGGGGGAGGAACACCGGGGAGCTGTTTTTT
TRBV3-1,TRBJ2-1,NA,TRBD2,CASSQASGGPYNEQFF,TGTGCCAGCAGCCAGGCTAGCGGGGGACCTTACAATGAGCAGTTCTTC
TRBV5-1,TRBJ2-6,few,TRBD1,CASSFRDRVSGANVLTF,TGCGCCAGCAGCTTCCGGGACAGGGTTTCTGGGGCCAACGTCCTGACTTTC
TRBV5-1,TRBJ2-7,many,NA,CASSSPAPYEQYF,TGCGCCAGCAGCTCCCCAGCACCCTACGAGCAGTACTTC
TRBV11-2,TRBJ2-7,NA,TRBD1,CASSSHAGTGTYEQYF,TGTGCCAGCAGCTCCCACGCCGGGACAGGGACCTACGAGCAGTACTTC
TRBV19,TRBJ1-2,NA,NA,CASSAKNYGYTF,TGTGCCAGTAGTGCGAAGAACTATGGCTACACCTTC
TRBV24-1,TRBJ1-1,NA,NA,CATSDRGGTEAFF,TGTGCCACCAGTGATCGAGGGGGAACTGAAGCTTTCTTT
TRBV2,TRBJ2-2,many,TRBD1,CASSVQGATGELFF,TGTGCCAGCAGTGTTCAGGGGGCGACCGGGGAGCTGTTTTTT
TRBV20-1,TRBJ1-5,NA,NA,CSANRPEGQPQHF,TGCAGTGCTAACAGGCCCGAGGGACAGCCCCAGCATTTT
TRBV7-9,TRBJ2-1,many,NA,CASSLGGQAAYNEQFF,TGTGCCAGCAGCTTAGGCGGGCAGGCTGCCTACAATGAGCAGTTCTTC
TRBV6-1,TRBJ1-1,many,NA,CASRINTEAFF,TGTGCCAGCAGGATAAACACTGAAGCTTTCTTT